This TCR beta chain was profiled in a study of T cell responses to AZD1222 COVID-19 vaccine. The protocol was immunoSEQ multiplex PCR, while the TCRdb copy is restricted to in-frame clones and leaves out a portion. The data hold roughly 65,000 clones, with over 60% observed a single time. Germline-derived CDR1 and CDR2 are LNHNV and YYDKDF (reference sequence). The CDR3 covers 16 residues. Germline trimming cut 0 bases from V and 7 bases from J; bases unmatched to any gene: 5. This receptor was obtained from an adult in good health. The sequenced sample was peripheral blood, obtained on day 0 of AZD1222 vaccination. V usage is TRBV15 and J usage is TRBJ1-6; TRBD1 agrees at 8 bases. CDR3 sequence: CATSRDPGGKNSPLHF. DNA of the CDR3: TGTGCCACCAGCAGAGATCCAGGGGGCAAAAATTCACCCCTCCACTTT. Full variable domain (rest looked up from reference TRBV15 and TRBJ1-6): DAMVIQNPRYQVTQFGKPVTLSCSQTLNHNVMYWYQQKSSQAPKLLFHYYDKDFNNEADTPDNFQSRRPNTSFCFLDIRSPGLGDTAMYLCATSRDPGGKNSPLHFGNGTRLTVT.